Each of the 23 T cell receptor beta chains below was sequenced from the same sample in a study of technical replicates of blood from several donors. Assay: immunoSEQ multiplex PCR; the TCRdb copy retains only in-frame clones and omits some. The data show some 70,000 clones, about 97% seen once. Sequencing used T cells isolated from PBMCs. These receptor sequences come from a human donor in good health.

This chain joins TRBV10-3 and TRBJ2-1; TRBD1 might be the D (5 bases). Trimming took 4 bases from V and 4 from J, leaving 14 bases between them. The CDR3 runs to 15 residues. CDR1 and CDR2 from the germline V gene are ENHRY and SYGVKD. In DNA, the CDR3 is TGTGCCATCAGTGGACGGCAGGGAACGTACAATGAGCAGTTCTTC. Its protein is CAISGRQGTYNEQFF.

The chain links TRBV19 to TRBJ1-5, with 10 bases lining up with TRBD1. Germline lookup yields CDR1 LNHDA and CDR2 SQIVND (reference sequence). CDR3 size: 15 residues. J gave up 3 bases and V 7 bases, and 6 bases lay outside the gene matches. CDR3 residues: CASTRQGAYNQPQHF. In DNA form, the CDR3 reads TGTGCCAGTACCCGACAGGGGGCCTACAATCAGCCCCAGCATTTT.

This clone was recorded once. V gene TRBV6-5 combines with J gene TRBJ1-1; 10 bases are shared with TRBD1. The CDR3 covers 14 residues. V trimming: 6 bases; J trimming: 5 bases; junction bases outside the gene matches: 6. Looked up from germline, CDR1 is MNHEY and CDR2 is SVGAGI. The CDR3 coding sequence is TGTGCCAGCAGCCCCCCGGGACAGGGGACTGAAGCTTTCTTT. Amino acid sequence: CASSPPGQGTEAFF.

V is TRBV6-4 and J is TRBJ1-3; D remains ambiguous. Germline CDR1 and CDR2: MRHNA and SNTAGT. CDR3 length equals 17 residues. V shed 5 bases and J shed 0 bases, with 17 bases lying between them. The CDR3 DNA sequence: TGTGCCAGCAGTTATTCTTTTGGTCGGGGCTCTGGAAACACCATATATTTT. Encoded protein: CASSYSFGRGSGNTIYF.

The chain employs TRBV19 and TRBJ2-5; D gene ambiguous. CDR3 length: 15 amino acids. V dropped 1 base and J dropped 0 bases, with 9 bases sitting between them. The germline CDR1 and CDR2 sequences are LNHDA and SQIVND (reference sequence). CDR3 nucleotide sequence: TGTGCCAGTAGTATAGGATCTCACAACCAAGAGACCCAGTACTTC. This translates into CASSIGSHNQETQYF. Full variable domain (rest looked up from reference TRBV19 and TRBJ2-5): DGGITQSPKYLFRKEGQNVTLSCEQNLNHDAMYWYRQDPGQGLRLIYYSQIVNDFQKGDIAEGYSVSREKKESFPLTVTSAQKNPTAFYLCASSIGSHNQETQYFGPGTRLLVL.

The chain is built from TRBV6-5 and TRBJ2-1; 8 nucleotides match TRBD2. The J segment lost 7 bases and the V segment lost 5 bases, leaving 10 bases of the junction unmatched. CDR1 is MNHEY and CDR2 is SVGAGI in the germline V gene. This CDR3 has 15 amino acids. Here the CDR3 reads CASSTPASGSNEQFF. CDR3 coding DNA: TGTGCCAGCAGTACCCCCGCTAGCGGGTCAAATGAGCAGTTCTTC.

This clone was found once. At the DNA level, this CDR3 is encoded by other sequences in the same sample as well. This rearrangement joins TRBV5-1 to TRBJ1-1, with a possible D match to TRBD1 (5 bases). From germline, CDR1 is SGHRS and CDR2 YFSETQ. V was pared by 0 bases and J by 4 bases, with 7 bases between. This CDR3 is built from 13 residues. CDR3 nucleotide sequence: TGCGCCAGCAGCTTGGAAGGGGTCACTGAAGCTTTCTTT. It translates to CASSLEGVTEAFF.

The rearrangement links TRBV29-1 to TRBJ2-7, with 8 bases identical to TRBD2. Germline-derived CDR1 and CDR2 are SQVTM and ANQGSEA. The length of the CDR3 is 13 residues. The trim removed 4 bases at V and 7 bases at J, leaving 9 bases unmatched. The CDR3 is CSVGQSGSGEQYF. Written as DNA, the CDR3 is TGCAGCGTTGGTCAAAGCGGGAGCGGGGAGCAGTACTTC.

The chain combines TRBV4-2 with TRBJ2-7; TRBD2 aligns across 8 bases. With 0 bases clipped from V and 2 bases from J, the junction kept 12 bases outside the gene matches. There are 18 residues in the CDR3. Germline CDR1 is LGHNA and CDR2 is YNFKEQ. The CDR3 protein is CASSQEPPHLAGTYEQYF. For the CDR3, the DNA is TGTGCCAGCAGCCAAGAACCTCCCCACTTAGCGGGGACCTACGAGCAGTACTTC.

This clone was counted once. This rearrangement joins TRBV19 to TRBJ1-5, with 8 nucleotides matching TRBD1. Trimming removed 5 bases from V and 5 bases from J; junction bases left unmatched: 26. The CDR3 runs to 21 residues. The germline gives CDR1 LNHDA, CDR2 SQIVND (reference sequence). The chain's CDR3 is CASSFWPGGSLSRPFYQPQHF. In DNA form, the CDR3 reads TGTGCCAGTAGTTTCTGGCCAGGGGGCTCCCTCTCGCGCCCCTTTTATCAGCCCCAGCATTTT.

DNA for the CDR3: TGTGCCAGCAGTCCCCCCAGGGGTGAGTCCTACGAGCAGTACTTC. Amino acids: CASSPPRGESYEQYF. V and J are TRBV28 and TRBJ2-7; D might be TRBD1 (6 bases). The V end lost 5 bases, the J end lost 1 base, and 15 bases lay between the germline ends. CDR1 is MDHEN, CDR2 SYDVKM, per germline. The CDR3 length is 15 residues.

J is TRBJ1-2 and V is TRBV7-2, with 8 nucleotides matching TRBD1. Germline V lookup: CDR1 SGHTA, CDR2 FQGNSA. CDR3 length: 12 residues. Unmatched junction bases numbered 1, after V lost 5 bases and J lost 5 bases. CDR3 amino acids: CASSRQGYGYTF. The CDR3 coding sequence is TGTGCCAGCAGCAGACAGGGGTATGGCTACACCTTC.

This sequence joins TRBV7-2 and TRBJ2-7, with D unresolved. CDR1 is SGHTA, CDR2 FQGNSA, per germline. The V end lost 5 bases, the J end lost 6 bases, and 14 bases lay between the germline ends. CDR3 size: 13 residues. The CDR3 nucleotides read TGTGCCAGCAGCCCCACTACGATCGGCGAGCAGTACTTC. Translating gives CASSPTTIGEQYF.

V is TRBV6-1 and J is TRBJ1-2; 11 bases are a match to TRBD1. This CDR3 is built from 15 residues. V lost 4 bases to trimming and J lost 4 bases; unmatched junction nucleotides: 5. Germline V gene data show CDR1 as MNHNS and CDR2 as SASEGT. The CDR3 DNA sequence: TGTGCCAGCAGTGGAATAGGGACAGGGGGCTATGGCTACACCTTC. The encoded protein is CASSGIGTGGYGYTF.

The chain carries TRBV10-3 and TRBJ2-7, with TRBD1 as a possible D gene (5 bases). V lost 5 bases and J lost 0, with 17 bases in between. The CDR3 is 16 amino acids. Germline V gene data show CDR1 as ENHRY and CDR2 as SYGVKD. The CDR3 reads CAISREERQPSYEQYF. For the CDR3, the DNA is TGTGCCATCAGTCGAGAAGAACGACAGCCCTCCTACGAGCAGTACTTC.

The chain combines TRBV7-9 with TRBJ1-3; no clear D gene. The V end was cut by 1 base, the J end by 0 bases, with 10 bases between. Germline CDR1 reads SEHNR; CDR2 reads FQNEAQ (reference sequence). The length of the CDR3 is 16 residues. CDR3 bases: TGTGCCAGCAGCTTAGGATCACTTACCTCTGGAAACACCATATATTTT. Protein: CASSLGSLTSGNTIYF.

This chain links TRBV6-4 with TRBJ1-4; D uncertain. The germline V gene encodes CDR1 MRHNA and CDR2 SNTAGT. With 9 bases removed from V and 0 bases from J, the gap between germline ends came to 20 bases. The CDR3 runs to 17 residues. The CDR3 reads CARSLIGTAATNEKLFF. The CDR3 bases are TGTGCCAGGTCACTGATAGGTACAGCTGCAACTAATGAAAAACTGTTTTTT.

The CDR3 bases are TGTGCCAGCAGCTTGGGAGCACGGGACAGGGTTTTCGGGGAGCTGTTTTTT. Encoded protein: CASSLGARDRVFGELFF. The chain joins TRBV5-6 to TRBJ2-2; 9 bases map to TRBD1. With 0 bases clipped from V and 7 bases from J, the junction kept 10 bases outside the gene matches. This CDR3 has 17 amino acids. The germline V gene encodes CDR1 SGHDT and CDR2 YYEEEE.

The chain recombines TRBV5-1 with TRBJ2-1; no firm D call. CDR3 length: 14 residues. The germline gives CDR1 SGHRS, CDR2 YFSETQ. Trimming removed 1 base at V and 3 bases at J, with 8 bases between. CDR3 amino acids: CASSLNGVYNEQFF. The CDR3 nucleotides read TGCGCCAGCAGCTTGAATGGAGTCTACAATGAGCAGTTCTTC.

This clone was found once. V gene TRBV30 combines with J gene TRBJ2-3; D is possibly TRBD2 (6 bases). Trimming shortened V by 4 bases and J by 3 bases, and 17 bases separated the two germline ends. This CDR3 is built from 15 residues. Germline lookup yields CDR1 GTSNPN and CDR2 SVGIG (reference sequence). CDR3 sequence (DNA): TGTGCCTGGAATCCCACTCTAGCGCCTACAGATACGCAGTATTTT. This encodes CAWNPTLAPTDTQYF.

The J gene is TRBJ1-3, the V gene TRBV6-1, with D uncertain. The CDR3 runs to 14 residues. V lost 7 bases to trimming and J lost 0 bases, with 10 bases between them. Germline V gene sequence: CDR1 MNHNS, CDR2 SASEGT. CDR3 nucleotides: TGTGCCAGCATTGCGACGGGCTCTGGAAACACCATATATTTT. Encoded protein: CASIATGSGNTIYF.

This chain links TRBV7-3 with TRBJ2-7; TRBD1 matches 10 bases. CDR1 is SGHTA, CDR2 FQGTGA, per germline. After removal of 5 bases from V and 5 bases from J, the junction contained 6 bases not matched to a gene. There are 14 residues in the CDR3. CDR3 sequence reads: CASSTTGGWDEQYF. The DNA for the CDR3 is TGTGCCAGCAGCACGACAGGGGGCTGGGACGAGCAGTACTTC.

The genes are TRBV5-1 and TRBJ1-2; possible D gene TRBD1, 6 bases. With 3 bases removed from V and 6 bases from J, the gap between germline ends came to 15 bases. Per germline, CDR1 SGHRS and CDR2 YFSETQ. The CDR3 runs to 14 residues. The CDR3 DNA sequence: TGCGCCAGCAGCTCCCGGCGGGGGGGCAATGGCTACACCTTC. Protein product: CASSSRRGGNGYTF.